This TCR beta chain derives from a study of T cell clonality in common variable immunodeficiency. Study-wide results and caveats: Links between repertoire features and CVID complications were heterogeneity-limited. Reportedly, TCR beta sequences from common variable immunodeficiency showed fewer deletions and N-nucleotide insertions. CVID subjects showed higher TCRbeta clonality than healthy controls.

Control and CVID samples contributed equal amounts of genomic DNA. Profiling relied on immunoSEQ multiplex PCR, and the TCRdb table lists in-frame clones only, not all of them. Altogether fewer than 40,000 clones were found in the sample, and no singletons occur. CVID subjects were neither ill nor on immunomodulatory or immunosuppressive medication at sampling. The CDR3 is 14 residues long. V gave up 0 bases and J gave up 7 bases, with 10 bases separating them. Looked up from germline, CDR1 is DFQATT and CDR2 is SNEGSKA (reference sequence). This clone counts as medium-sized. What it binds is not known. The read falls 3 residues short of the CDR3 end, and the missing part is taken from the germline J gene.

The chain couples TRBV20-1 to TRBJ1-6, with unresolved D. The source material was peripheral blood mononuclear cells. The sequence was collected from a human donor with common variable immunodeficiency. CDR3 DNA, as far as it was read: TGCAGTGCTAGAGATCCCGGGTCGAATTCACCC. It yields the protein CSARDPGSNSP. The CDR3 reads in full as CSARDPGSNSPLHF.